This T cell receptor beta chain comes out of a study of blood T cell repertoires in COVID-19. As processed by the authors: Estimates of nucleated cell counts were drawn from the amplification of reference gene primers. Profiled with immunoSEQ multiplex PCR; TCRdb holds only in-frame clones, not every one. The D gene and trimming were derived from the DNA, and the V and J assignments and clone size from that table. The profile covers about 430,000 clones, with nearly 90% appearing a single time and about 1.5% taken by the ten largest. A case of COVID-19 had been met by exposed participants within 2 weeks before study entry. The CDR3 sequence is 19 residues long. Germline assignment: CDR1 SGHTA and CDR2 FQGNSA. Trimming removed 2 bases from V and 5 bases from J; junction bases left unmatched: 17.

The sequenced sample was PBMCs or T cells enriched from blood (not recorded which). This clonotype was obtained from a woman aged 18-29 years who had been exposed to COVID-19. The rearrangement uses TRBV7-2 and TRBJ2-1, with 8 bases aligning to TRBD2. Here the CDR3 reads CASSLPPGERGRMNNEQFF. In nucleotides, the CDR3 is TGTGCCAGCAGCTTACCCCCAGGGGAGCGGGGGAGGATGAACAATGAGCAGTTCTTC. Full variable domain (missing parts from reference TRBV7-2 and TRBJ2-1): GAGVSQSPSNKVTEKGKDVELRCDPISGHTALYWYRQSLGQGLEFLIYFQGNSAPDKSGLPSDRFSAERTGGSVSTLTIQRTQQEDSAVYLCASSLPPGERGRMNNEQFFGPGTRLTVL.